This T cell receptor beta chain appears in the sequencing data of a study of OX40 agonist ivuxolimab in advanced cancers. People who had autoimmune disease history or systemic immunosuppression were excluded. Profiled with immunoSEQ multiplex PCR; TCRdb holds only in-frame clones, not every one. The sample has tens of thousands of clones; approximately 86% are singletons. Findings and caveats of the study: It was not determined which antigens were specifically recognized by the peripheral T cells that had undergone clonal expansion.

Comment on this clone: The antigen is unknown.

The CDR3 consists of 17 residues. Trimming removed 5 bases from V and 1 base from J; junction bases left unmatched: 10. Germline V gives CDR1 MGHRA, CDR2 YSYEKL. This sequence joins TRBV4-1 and TRBJ2-5; 10 bases align to TRBD2. The sequence came from an adult with an advanced solid tumor such as melanoma, head and neck, liver or kidney cancer. Specimen: CD4+ or CD8+ T cells sorted from blood, collected in a trial of the OX40 agonist ivuxolimab. As DNA, the CDR3 is TGCGCCAGCAGCGCGGGGGGGAGACTAGCGGGCCAAGAGACCCAGTACTTC. Translation gives CASSAGGRLAGQETQYF.